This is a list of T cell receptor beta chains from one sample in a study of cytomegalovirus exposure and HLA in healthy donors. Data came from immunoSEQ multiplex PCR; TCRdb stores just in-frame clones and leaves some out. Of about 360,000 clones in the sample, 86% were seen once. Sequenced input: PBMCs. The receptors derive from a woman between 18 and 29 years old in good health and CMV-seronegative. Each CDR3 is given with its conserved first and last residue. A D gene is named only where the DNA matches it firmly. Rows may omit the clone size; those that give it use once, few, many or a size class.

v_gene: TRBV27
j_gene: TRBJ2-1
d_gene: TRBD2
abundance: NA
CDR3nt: TGTGCCAGCAACCCCCTGGGGCGGACCATAGCGGGGGTACAGTTCTTC
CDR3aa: CASNPLGRTIAGVQFF

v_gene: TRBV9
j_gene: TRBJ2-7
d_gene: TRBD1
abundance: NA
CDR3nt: TGTGCCAGCAGCGAAGGGACAGGGGGCAGGTACGAGCAGTACTTC
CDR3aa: CASSEGTGGRYEQYF

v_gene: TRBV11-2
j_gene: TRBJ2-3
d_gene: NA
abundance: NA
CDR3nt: TGTGCCAGCAGTTTAACGGGGGGCGCGGAAGATACGCAGTATTTT
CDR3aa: CASSLTGGAEDTQYF

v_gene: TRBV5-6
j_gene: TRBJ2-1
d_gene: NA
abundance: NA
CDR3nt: TGTGCCAGCAGCGCCCTAGGTCCCACGAACTACAATGAGCAGTTCTTC
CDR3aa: CASSALGPTNYNEQFF

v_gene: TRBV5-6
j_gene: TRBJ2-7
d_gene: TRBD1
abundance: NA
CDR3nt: TGTGCCAGCAGCTTTGTTTCGGGACAGGGTGCCCTAAGGCAGTACTTC
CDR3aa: CASSFVSGQGALRQYF

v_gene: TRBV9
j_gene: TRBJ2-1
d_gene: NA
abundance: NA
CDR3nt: TGTGCCAGCAGCTCCGAGCGGAGCTCCTACAATGAGCAGTTCTTC
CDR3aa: CASSSERSSYNEQFF

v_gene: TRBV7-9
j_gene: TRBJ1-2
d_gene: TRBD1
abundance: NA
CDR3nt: TGTGCCAGCAGCTTTACCAGGGGGTATGGCTACACCTTC
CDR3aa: CASSFTRGYGYTF

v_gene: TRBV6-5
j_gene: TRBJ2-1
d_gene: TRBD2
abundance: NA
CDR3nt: TGTGCCAGCAGTTACTCGATAGCGGGAGGGTCCAATGAGCAGTTCTTC
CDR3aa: CASSYSIAGGSNEQFF

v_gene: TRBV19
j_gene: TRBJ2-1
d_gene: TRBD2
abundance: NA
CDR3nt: TGTGCCAGTACCGTCGGGACTAGCGGGAGTATGAATGAGCAGTTCTTC
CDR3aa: CASTVGTSGSMNEQFF

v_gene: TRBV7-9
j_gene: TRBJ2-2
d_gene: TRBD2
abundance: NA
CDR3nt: TGTGCCAGCAGCTCCAGACCTAGCGGGATCGGCGACACCGGGGAGCTGTTTTTT
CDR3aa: CASSSRPSGIGDTGELFF

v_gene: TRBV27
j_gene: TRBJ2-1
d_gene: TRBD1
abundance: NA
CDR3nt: TGTGCCAGCAGACTCCGTACCGGGACAGCCTACAATGAGCAGTTCTTC
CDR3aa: CASRLRTGTAYNEQFF

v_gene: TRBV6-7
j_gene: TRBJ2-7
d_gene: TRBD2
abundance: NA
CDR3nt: TGTGCCAGCAGCCTCCCTAGCGGGAGACCCTACGAGCAGTACTTC
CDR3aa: CASSLPSGRPYEQYF

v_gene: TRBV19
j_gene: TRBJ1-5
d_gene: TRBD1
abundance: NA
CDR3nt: TGTGCCAGTAGTACTCAGGGGGCTAATCGCTATAGCAATCAGCCCCAGCATTTT
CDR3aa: CASSTQGANRYSNQPQHF

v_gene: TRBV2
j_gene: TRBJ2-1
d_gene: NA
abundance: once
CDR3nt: TGTGCCAGTGAAATAACAGGGCCCGGATTTGAGCAGTTCTTC
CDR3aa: CASEITGPGFEQFF

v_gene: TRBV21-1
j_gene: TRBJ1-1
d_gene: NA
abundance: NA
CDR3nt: TGTGCCACAACAAGGGGTCCCACCGAAGCTTTCTTT
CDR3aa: CATTRGPTEAFF

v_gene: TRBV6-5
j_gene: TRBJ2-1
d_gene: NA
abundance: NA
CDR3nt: TGTGCCAGCAGTTACTCCGGGAGCTCCTACAATGAGCAGTTCTTC
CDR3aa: CASSYSGSSYNEQFF

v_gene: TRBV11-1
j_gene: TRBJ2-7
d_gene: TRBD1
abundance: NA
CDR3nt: TGTGCCAGCAGCTTAGGGCAGGGGGCCGGCTACGAGCAGTACTTC
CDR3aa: CASSLGQGAGYEQYF

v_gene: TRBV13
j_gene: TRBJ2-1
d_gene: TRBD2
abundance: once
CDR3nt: TGTGCCAGCAGCCCAACTAGCGGGAGTTCCTACAATGAGCAGTTCTTC
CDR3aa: CASSPTSGSSYNEQFF

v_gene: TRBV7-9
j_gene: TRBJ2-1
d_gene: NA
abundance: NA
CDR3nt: TGTGCCAGCAGCTTCGACAGTAATGAGCAGTTCTTC
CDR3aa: CASSFDSNEQFF

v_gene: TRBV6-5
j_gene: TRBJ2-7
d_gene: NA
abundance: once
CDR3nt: TGTGCCAGCAGCCCTTCGGACGGAGGGAGCTACGAGCAGTACTTC
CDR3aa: CASSPSDGGSYEQYF

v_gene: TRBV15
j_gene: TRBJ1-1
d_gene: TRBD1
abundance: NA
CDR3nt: TGTGCCACCAGCAGAGAGAGAGGGGGCCCTGAAGCTTTCTTT
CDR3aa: CATSRERGGPEAFF

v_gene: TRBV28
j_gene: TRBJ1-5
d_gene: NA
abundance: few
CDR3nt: TGTGCCAGCAGTTTAGTTAGGGGTAGCAATCAGCCCCAGCATTTT
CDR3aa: CASSLVRGSNQPQHF

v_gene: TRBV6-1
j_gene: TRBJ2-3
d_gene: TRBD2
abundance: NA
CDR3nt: TGTGCCAGCAGTGAAGAGCTAGCGGGGGGCACAGATACGCAGTATTTT
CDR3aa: CASSEELAGGTDTQYF

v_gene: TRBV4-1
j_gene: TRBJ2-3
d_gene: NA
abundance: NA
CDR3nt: TGCGCCAGCAGCCAAGTCCTACAGGGAGGCACAGATACGCAGTATTTT
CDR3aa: CASSQVLQGGTDTQYF

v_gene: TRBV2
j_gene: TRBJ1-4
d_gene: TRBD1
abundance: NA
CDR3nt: TGTGCCAGCACGGCCTCCCAGGGGGGTGAAAAACTGTTTTTT
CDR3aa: CASTASQGGEKLFF

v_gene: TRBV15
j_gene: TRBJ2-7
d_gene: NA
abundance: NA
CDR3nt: TGTGCCACCAGCAGAGATTCTTCCTACGAGCAGTACTTC
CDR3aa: CATSRDSSYEQYF

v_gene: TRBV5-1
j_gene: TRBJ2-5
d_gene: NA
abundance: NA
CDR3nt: TGCGCCAGCAGCGGAGGACTGCACCAAGAGACCCAGTACTTC
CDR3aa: CASSGGLHQETQYF

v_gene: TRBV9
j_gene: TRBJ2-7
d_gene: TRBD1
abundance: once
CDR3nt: TGTGCCAGCAGCACAACAGGGGGACAAGCTGGGGACGAGCAGTACTTC
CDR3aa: CASSTTGGQAGDEQYF

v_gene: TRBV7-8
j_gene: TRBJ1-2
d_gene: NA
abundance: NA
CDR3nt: TGTGCCAGCAGCCCGGAAGGGGCCGACTATGGCTACACCTTC
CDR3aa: CASSPEGADYGYTF

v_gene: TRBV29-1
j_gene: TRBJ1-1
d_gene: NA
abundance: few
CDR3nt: TGCAGCGGTCTTAACACTGAAGCTTTCTTT
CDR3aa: CSGLNTEAFF

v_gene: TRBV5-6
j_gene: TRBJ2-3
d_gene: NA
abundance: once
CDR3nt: TGTGCCAGCAGCTTGTGGCGGTTGTTGACCACAGATACGCAGTATTTT
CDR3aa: CASSLWRLLTTDTQYF

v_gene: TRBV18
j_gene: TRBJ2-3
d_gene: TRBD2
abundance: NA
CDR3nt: TGTGCCAGCTCACCAACTAGCGGGGGCACAGATACGCAGTATTTT
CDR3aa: CASSPTSGGTDTQYF

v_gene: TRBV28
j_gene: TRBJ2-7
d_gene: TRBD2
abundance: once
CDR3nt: TGTGCCAGCAGTTTAGGGGGGGAGGCCGAGCAGTACTTC
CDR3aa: CASSLGGEAEQYF

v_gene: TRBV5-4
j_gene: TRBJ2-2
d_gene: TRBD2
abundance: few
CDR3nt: TGTGCCAGCAGCCCGCGTAGCGGGGAGAGCGGGGAGCTGTTTTTT
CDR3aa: CASSPRSGESGELFF

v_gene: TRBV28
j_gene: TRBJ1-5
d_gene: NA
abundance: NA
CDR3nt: TGTGCCAGCAACACAGGTAATAGCAATCAGCCCCAGCATTTT
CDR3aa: CASNTGNSNQPQHF

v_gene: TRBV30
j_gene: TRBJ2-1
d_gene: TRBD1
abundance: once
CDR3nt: TGTGCCTGGAGTGCCGGGACAGGGGGGAACAATGAGCAGTTCTTC
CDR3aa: CAWSAGTGGNNEQFF

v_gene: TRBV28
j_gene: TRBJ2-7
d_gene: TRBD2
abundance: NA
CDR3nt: TGTGCCAGCAGTTTAAGGCCGCCCGGACTAGCGGGAGGGCAGGACGAGCAGTACTTC
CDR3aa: CASSLRPPGLAGGQDEQYF

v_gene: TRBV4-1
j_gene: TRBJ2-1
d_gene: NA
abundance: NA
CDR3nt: TGCGCCAGTAATCCTGGGACTTTATCCTACAATGAGCAGTTCTTC
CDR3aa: CASNPGTLSYNEQFF

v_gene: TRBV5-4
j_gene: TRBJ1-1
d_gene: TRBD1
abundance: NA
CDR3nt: TGTGCCAGCAGCTTGGTAACAGGGACAGTGAACACTGAAGCTTTCTTT
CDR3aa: CASSLVTGTVNTEAFF

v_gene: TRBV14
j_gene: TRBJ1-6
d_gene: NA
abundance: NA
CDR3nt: TGTGCCAGCAGCCCTTCCCGACAGGCCCCAGGTTCACCCCTCCACTTT
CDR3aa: CASSPSRQAPGSPLHF

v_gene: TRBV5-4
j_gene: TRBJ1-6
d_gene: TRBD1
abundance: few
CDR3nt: TGTGCCAGCAGCTCGGGACAGGGTGGGTCACCCCTCCACTTT
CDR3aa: CASSSGQGGSPLHF